This T cell receptor (beta chain) is drawn from a study of cytomegalovirus exposure and HLA in healthy donors. Overall study results and limits: Exclusion as indistinguishable affected some V segments, including TRBV6-2 and TRBV6-3. Common viral pathogens (according to a later analysis) appeared linked to several of the most significant clusters.

Germline V gene data show CDR1 as MNHNS and CDR2 as SASEGT. This CDR3 contains 15 residues. V was shortened by 5 bases and J by 4 bases, with 17 bases between the two germline ends. This PCR relied on a set of 60 Vbeta primers and 13 Jbeta primers. Assay used: immunoSEQ multiplex PCR; TCRdb lists only in-frame clones, some missing. The table lists 95,000 to 150,000 clones, 77% of them singletons. With regard to this clone: The antigen is not known.

Material: PBMCs. The V and J genes are TRBV6-1 and TRBJ1-1, with D unclear. This clonotype was sampled from a man aged 18-30 years in good health and CMV-seropositive. This chain's CDR3 is CASSSLRMTGTEAFF. The CDR3 DNA sequence: TGTGCCAGCAGTTCTTTACGAATGACGGGCACTGAAGCTTTCTTT.